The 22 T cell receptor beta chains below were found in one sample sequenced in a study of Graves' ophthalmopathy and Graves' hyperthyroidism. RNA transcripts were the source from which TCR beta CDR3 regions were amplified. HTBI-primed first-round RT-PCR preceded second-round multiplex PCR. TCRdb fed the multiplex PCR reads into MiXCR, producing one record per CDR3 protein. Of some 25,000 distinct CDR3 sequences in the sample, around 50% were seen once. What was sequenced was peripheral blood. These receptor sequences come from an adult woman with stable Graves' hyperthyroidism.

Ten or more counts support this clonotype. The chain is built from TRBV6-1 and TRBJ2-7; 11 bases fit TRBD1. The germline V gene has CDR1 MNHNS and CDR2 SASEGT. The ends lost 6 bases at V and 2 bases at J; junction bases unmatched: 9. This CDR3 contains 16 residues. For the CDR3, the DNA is TGTGCCAGCAGCCCACCCCCGGGACAGGGGGCCTACGAGCAGTACTTC. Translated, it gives CASSPPPGQGAYEQYF.

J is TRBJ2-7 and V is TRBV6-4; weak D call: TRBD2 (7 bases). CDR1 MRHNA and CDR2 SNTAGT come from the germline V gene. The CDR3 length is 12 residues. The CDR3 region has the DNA TGTGCAAACCCGGGGGGCACCTACGAGCAGTACTTC. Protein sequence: CANPGGTYEQYF.

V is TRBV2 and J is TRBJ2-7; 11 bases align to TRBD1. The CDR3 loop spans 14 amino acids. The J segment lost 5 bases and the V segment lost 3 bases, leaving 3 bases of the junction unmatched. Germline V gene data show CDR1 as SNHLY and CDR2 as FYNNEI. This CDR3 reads CASSEDRGHNEQYF. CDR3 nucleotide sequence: TGTGCCAGCAGTGAGGACAGGGGGCACAACGAGCAGTACTTC.

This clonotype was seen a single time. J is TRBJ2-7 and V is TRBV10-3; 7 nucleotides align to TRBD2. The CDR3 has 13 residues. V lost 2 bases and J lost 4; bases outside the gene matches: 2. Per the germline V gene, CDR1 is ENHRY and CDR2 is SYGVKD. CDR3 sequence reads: CAISEGLVYEQYF. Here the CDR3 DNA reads TGTGCCATCAGTGAGGGACTAGTTTACGAGCAGTACTTC.

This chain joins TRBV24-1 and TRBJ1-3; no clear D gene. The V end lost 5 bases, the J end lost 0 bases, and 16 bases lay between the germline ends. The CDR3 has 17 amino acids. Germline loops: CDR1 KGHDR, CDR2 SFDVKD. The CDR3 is CATSGPGRLCSGNTIYF. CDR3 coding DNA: TGTGCCACCAGTGGCCCTGGGAGGCTGTGCTCTGGAAACACCATATATTTT.

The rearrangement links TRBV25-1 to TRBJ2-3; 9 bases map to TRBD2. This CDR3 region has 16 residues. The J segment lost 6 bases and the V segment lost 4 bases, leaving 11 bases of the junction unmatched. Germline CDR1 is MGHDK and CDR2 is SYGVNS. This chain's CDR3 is CASSARLTSGSDTQYF. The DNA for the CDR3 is TGTGCCAGCAGTGCTAGATTGACTAGCGGATCCGATACGCAGTATTTT.

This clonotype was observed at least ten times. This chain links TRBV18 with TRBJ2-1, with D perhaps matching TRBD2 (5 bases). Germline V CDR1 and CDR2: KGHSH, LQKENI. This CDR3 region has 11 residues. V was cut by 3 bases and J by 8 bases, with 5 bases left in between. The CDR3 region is CASSPSDEQFF. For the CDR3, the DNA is TGTGCCAGCTCACCTAGCGATGAGCAGTTCTTC. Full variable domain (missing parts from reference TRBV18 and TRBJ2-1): NAGVMQNPRHLVRRRGQEARLRCSPMKGHSHVYWYRQLPEEGLKFMVYLQKENIIDESGMPKERFSAEFPKEGPSILRIQQVVRGDSAAYFCASSPSDEQFFGPGTRLTVL.

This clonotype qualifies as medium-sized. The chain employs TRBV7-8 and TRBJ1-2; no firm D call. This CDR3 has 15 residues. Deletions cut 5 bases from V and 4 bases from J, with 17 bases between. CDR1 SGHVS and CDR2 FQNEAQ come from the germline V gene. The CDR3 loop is CASSQAGGFGYGYTF. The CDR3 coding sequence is TGTGCCAGCAGCCAGGCGGGTGGGTTTGGCTATGGCTACACCTTC.

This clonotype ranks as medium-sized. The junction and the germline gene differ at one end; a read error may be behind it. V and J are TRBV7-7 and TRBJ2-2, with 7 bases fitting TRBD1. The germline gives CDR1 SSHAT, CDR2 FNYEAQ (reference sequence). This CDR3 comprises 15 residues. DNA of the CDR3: TGTGCTAGCAGCCGGACAGGCCCGAACACCGAGGAGCTGTTTTTT. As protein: CASSRTGPNTEELFF.

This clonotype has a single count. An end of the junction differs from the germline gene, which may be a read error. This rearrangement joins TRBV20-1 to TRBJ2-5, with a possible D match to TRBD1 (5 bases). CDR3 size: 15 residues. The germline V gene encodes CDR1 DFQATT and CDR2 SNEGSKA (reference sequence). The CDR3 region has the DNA TGCAGTGCTAGGCCGGGTCAGGGCATGATGGAGACCCAGTGCTTC. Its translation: CSARPGQGMMETQCF.

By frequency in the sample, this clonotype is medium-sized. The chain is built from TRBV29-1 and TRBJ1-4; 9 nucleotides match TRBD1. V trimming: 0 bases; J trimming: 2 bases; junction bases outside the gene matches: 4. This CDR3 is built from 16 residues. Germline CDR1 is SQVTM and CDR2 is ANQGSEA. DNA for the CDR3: TGCAGCGTTGAAGATACGGGACAGGGCACTAATGAAAAACTGTTTTTT. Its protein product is CSVEDTGQGTNEKLFF.

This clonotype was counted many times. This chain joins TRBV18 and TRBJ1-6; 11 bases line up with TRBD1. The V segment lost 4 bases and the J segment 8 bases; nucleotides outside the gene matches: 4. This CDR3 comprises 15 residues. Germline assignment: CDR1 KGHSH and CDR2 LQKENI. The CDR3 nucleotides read TGTGCCAGCTCACAGGACAGGGGGCGAGATTCACCCCTCCACTTT. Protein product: CASSQDRGRDSPLHF. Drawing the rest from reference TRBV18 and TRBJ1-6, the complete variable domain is NAGVMQNPRHLVRRRGQEARLRCSPMKGHSHVYWYRQLPEEGLKFMVYLQKENIIDESGMPKERFSAEFPKEGPSILRIQQVVRGDSAAYFCASSQDRGRDSPLHFGNGTRLTVT.

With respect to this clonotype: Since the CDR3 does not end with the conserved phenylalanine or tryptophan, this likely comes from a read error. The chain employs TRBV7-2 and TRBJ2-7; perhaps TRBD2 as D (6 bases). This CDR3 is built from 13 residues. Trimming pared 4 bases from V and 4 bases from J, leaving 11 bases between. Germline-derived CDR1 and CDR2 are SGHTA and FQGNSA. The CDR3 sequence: CASSSGGRYEQYL. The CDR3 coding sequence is TGTGCCAGCAGCTCCGGGGGAAGGTACGAGCAGTACCTC.

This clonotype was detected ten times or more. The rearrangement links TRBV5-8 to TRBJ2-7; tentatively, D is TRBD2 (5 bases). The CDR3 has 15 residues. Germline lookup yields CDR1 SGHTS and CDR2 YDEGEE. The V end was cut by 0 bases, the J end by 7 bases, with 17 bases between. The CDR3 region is CASSLDSSVGEEQYF. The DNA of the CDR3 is TGTGCCAGCAGCTTGGATTCCAGTGTCGGGGAGGAGCAGTACTTC.

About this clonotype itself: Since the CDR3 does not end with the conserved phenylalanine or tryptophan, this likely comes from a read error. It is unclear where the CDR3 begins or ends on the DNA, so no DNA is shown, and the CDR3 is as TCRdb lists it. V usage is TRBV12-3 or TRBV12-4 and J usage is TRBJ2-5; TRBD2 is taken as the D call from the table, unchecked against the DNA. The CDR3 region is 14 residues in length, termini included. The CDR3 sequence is CASSFPGLGYTFGS.

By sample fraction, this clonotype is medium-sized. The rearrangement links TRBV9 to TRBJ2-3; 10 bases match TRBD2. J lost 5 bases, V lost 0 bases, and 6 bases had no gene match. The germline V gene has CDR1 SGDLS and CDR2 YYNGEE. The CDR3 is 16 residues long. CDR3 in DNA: TGTGCCAGCAGCGTAGAGCCTAGCGGGAGTGTAGATACGCAGTATTTT. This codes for CASSVEPSGSVDTQYF.

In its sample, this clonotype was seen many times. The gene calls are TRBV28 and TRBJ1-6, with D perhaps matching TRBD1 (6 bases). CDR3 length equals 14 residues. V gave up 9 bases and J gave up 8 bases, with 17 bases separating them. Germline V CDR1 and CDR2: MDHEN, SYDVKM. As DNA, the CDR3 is TGTGCCAGTACCTTGGACAGATCGGATTCACCCCTCCACTTT. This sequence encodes CASTLDRSDSPLHF. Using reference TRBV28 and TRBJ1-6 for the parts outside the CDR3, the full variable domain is DVKVTQSSRYLVKRTGEKVFLECVQDMDHENMFWYRQDPGLGLRLIYFSYDVKMKEKGDIPEGYSVSREKKERFSLILESASTNQTSMYLCASTLDRSDSPLHFGNGTRLTVT.

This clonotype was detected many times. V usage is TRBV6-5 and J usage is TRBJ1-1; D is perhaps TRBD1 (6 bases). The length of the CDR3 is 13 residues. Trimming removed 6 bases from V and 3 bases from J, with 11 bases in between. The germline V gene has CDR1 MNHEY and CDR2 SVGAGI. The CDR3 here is CASRQTGHTEAFF. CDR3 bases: TGTGCCAGCAGGCAAACAGGGCACACTGAAGCTTTCTTT.

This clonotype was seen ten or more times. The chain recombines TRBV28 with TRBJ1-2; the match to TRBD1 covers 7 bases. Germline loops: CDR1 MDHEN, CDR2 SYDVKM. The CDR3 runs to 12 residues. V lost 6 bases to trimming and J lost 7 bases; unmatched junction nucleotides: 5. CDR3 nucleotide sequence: TGTGCCAGCAGAAACGCAGGGGGTGGCTACACCTTC. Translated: CASRNAGGGYTF.

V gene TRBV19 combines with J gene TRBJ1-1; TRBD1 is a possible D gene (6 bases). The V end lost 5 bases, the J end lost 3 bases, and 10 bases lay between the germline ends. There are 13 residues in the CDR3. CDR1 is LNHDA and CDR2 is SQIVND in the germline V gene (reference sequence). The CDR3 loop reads CASSSDRYTEAFF. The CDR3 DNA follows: TGTGCCAGTAGTTCGGACAGATACACTGAAGCTTTCTTT.

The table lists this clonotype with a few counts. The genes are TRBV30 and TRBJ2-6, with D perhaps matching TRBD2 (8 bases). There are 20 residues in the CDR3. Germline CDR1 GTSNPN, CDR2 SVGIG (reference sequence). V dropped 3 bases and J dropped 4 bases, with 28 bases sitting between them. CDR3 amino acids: CAWSPGGPGLVSSGANVLTF. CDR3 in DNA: TGTGCCTGGAGCCCAGGGGGTCCGGGACTAGTATCTTCCGGGGCCAACGTCCTGACTTTC.

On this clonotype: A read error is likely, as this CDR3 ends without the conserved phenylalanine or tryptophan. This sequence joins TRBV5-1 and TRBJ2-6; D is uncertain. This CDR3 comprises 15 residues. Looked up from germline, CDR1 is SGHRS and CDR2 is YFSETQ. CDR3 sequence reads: CASSESSSGANVLTI. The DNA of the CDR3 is TGCGCGAGCAGCGAAAGTAGCTCTGGGGCCAACGTCCTGACTATC.